The clone carrying this T cell receptor (beta chain) was picked up a small number of times. For the second PCR, which ran for about 6 to 12 cycles, a sample-barcoded 5' primer and a J-beta primer mix were used. All samples gave at least 2.5 million CDR3-containing paired-end reads. TCRdb re-analysed the 5' RACE reads in MiXCR, keeping a single row per CDR3 protein. This sample has around 800,000 distinct CDR3 sequences, with roughly 25% found just once. The record originates from a study of blood T cells in healthy people across ages. Separately, the same data were catalogued under a study of T cells of mothers and their children. This second study notes: Five to seven children, together with their three healthy Caucasian mothers, made up the donors. Input to cDNA synthesis comprised all extracted RNA, at a ratio of approximately 1.6 ug per 15 ul.

The sequence was collected from a boy younger than 18 in good health. The material sequenced was blood.

CDR3 in amino acids: CASSYQAVNTEAFF. The CDR3 DNA sequence: TGTGCCAGCAGTTACCAGGCCGTGAACACTGAAGCTTTCTTT. This chain links TRBV6-5 with TRBJ1-1; D unresolved. Germline CDR1 is MNHEY and CDR2 is SVGAGI. Trimming removed 2 bases from V and 0 bases from J, with 7 bases in between. This CDR3 is built from 14 residues.